These 24 T cell receptor beta chains originate from one sample sequenced in a study of blood T cell repertoires in COVID-19. Profiling relied on immunoSEQ multiplex PCR, and the TCRdb table lists in-frame clones only, not all of them. The table lists about 200,000 clones, approximately 85% of them singletons, with around 3% in the top ten. The sequenced material came from peripheral blood. These receptor sequences come from a man aged 60 to 69 with acute or convalescent COVID-19.

There are a few counts of this clone. This sequence joins TRBV28 and TRBJ2-1; 11 bases agree with TRBD2. Losses at the gene ends were 6 bases for V and 7 bases for J; bases not matched to a gene: 8. CDR3 size: 15 residues. Germline V gene sequence: CDR1 MDHEN, CDR2 SYDVKM. DNA of the CDR3: TGTGCCAGCAGACTAGCGGGAGTAGGGGGGAATGAGCAGTTCTTC. It translates to CASRLAGVGGNEQFF.

V gene TRBV5-6 combines with J gene TRBJ2-2; 9 positions agree with TRBD1. The CDR3 loop spans 15 amino acids. V shed 4 bases, J shed 5 bases, and the junction held 6 bases outside the gene matches. Germline assignment: CDR1 SGHDT and CDR2 YYEEEE. DNA of the CDR3: TGTGCCAGCAGCCTACAGGGGGCGGGAACCGGGGAGCTGTTTTTT. Protein: CASSLQGAGTGELFF. The full variable domain, rest sourced from reference TRBV5-6 and TRBJ2-2, is DAGVTQSPTHLIKTRGQQVTLRCSPKSGHDTVSWYQQALGQGPQFIFQYYEEEERQRGNFPDRFSGHQFPNYSSELNVNALLLGDSALYLCASSLQGAGTGELFFGEGSRLTVL.

V is TRBV7-2 and J is TRBJ1-1; D is unresolved. CDR3 size: 13 residues. Trimming took off 4 bases at V and 2 bases at J, with 8 bases between the two ends. Germline CDR1 is SGHTA and CDR2 is FQGNSA. CDR3 region: CASSWRENTEAFF. CDR3 in DNA: TGTGCCAGCAGCTGGAGGGAAAACACTGAAGCTTTCTTT.

V usage is TRBV9 and J usage is TRBJ2-1; 11 nucleotides align to TRBD2. The CDR3 contains 18 residues. Trimming cost V 4 bases and J 3 bases; bases outside gene matches: 12. CDR1 is SGDLS and CDR2 is YYNGEE in the germline V gene. This CDR3 reads CASSSPRKGLAVYNEQFF. Written as DNA, the CDR3 is TGTGCCAGCAGCTCCCCCCGAAAGGGACTAGCGGTCTACAATGAGCAGTTCTTC.

DNA for the CDR3: TGTGCCAGCAGACGCGCTAGCGCCAATGAGCAGTTCTTC. Its protein product is CASRRASANEQFF. The chain joins TRBV6-5 to TRBJ2-1, with D possibly matching TRBD2 (6 bases). V lost 6 bases, J lost 6 bases, and 12 bases lay in between. CDR3 size: 13 residues. Germline V lookup: CDR1 MNHEY, CDR2 SVGAGI.

The chain joins TRBV28 to TRBJ2-1; a weak D match, TRBD2 (6 bases). The V end lost 2 bases, the J end lost 4 bases, and 18 bases lay between the germline ends. Germline CDR1 and CDR2: MDHEN and SYDVKM. The CDR3 totals 17 residues. The CDR3 DNA follows: TGTGCCAGCAGTTTAAGGGCCCTGGGGGGAGGATACAATGAGCAGTTCTTC. It encodes CASSLRALGGGYNEQFF.

This chain uses TRBV6-5 with TRBJ1-2; D may be TRBD1 (5 bases). CDR3 length equals 14 residues. Germline V gene lookup returns CDR1 MNHEY and CDR2 SVGAGI. V lost 7 bases and J lost 3, with 15 bases in between. The CDR3: CASTLPGKDYGYTF. The DNA for the CDR3 is TGTGCCAGCACCCTGCCAGGGAAGGACTATGGCTACACCTTC.

This chain uses TRBV11-3 with TRBJ2-1; D possibly corresponds to TRBD2 (5 bases). This CDR3 spans 14 amino acids. Germline V lookup: CDR1 SGHNT, CDR2 YENEEA. The V end lost 1 base, the J end lost 8 bases, and 12 bases lay between the germline ends. For the CDR3, the DNA is TGTGCCAGCAGCTTAGCGGGAAGTGTAGATGAGCAGTTCTTC. It yields the protein CASSLAGSVDEQFF.

V usage is TRBV10-1 and J usage is TRBJ2-7, with 7 bases matching TRBD1. Trimming at V came to 5 bases and at J to 7 bases, leaving 2 bases not matched to a gene. CDR1 is WNHNN and CDR2 is SYGVQD in the germline V gene (reference sequence). The CDR3 contains 11 residues. In DNA form, the CDR3 reads TGCGCCAGCAGTTCAGGGGGAGAGCAGTACTTC. It codes for CASSSGGEQYF.

The chain employs TRBV28 and TRBJ2-7, with 10 positions matching TRBD2. V shed 6 bases and J 3 bases; nucleotides not matched to a gene: 8. The CDR3 runs to 15 residues. Germline V gives CDR1 MDHEN, CDR2 SYDVKM. The CDR3 region has the DNA TGTGCCAGCAGCGATCTAGCGGGAGACGGCTACGAGCAGTACTTC. Translation gives CASSDLAGDGYEQYF.

V and J are TRBV11-2 and TRBJ2-3; 15 bases are shared with TRBD2. Trimming at V came to 5 bases and at J to 6 bases, leaving 9 bases not matched to a gene. There are 17 residues in the CDR3. Germline V gene data show CDR1 as SGHAT and CDR2 as FQNNGV. CDR3 loop: CASSTSGTSGRLDTQYF. In DNA, the CDR3 is TGTGCCAGCAGCACCTCCGGGACTAGCGGGAGGTTGGATACGCAGTATTTT.

The V call is TRBV7-9, the J call TRBJ1-5, with unresolved D. The V gene's germline CDR1 is SEHNR and CDR2 FQNEAQ (reference sequence). V shed 1 base and J shed 5 bases, with 12 bases lying between them. The CDR3 is 15 residues long. The CDR3 spells CASSLGAGNYQPQHF. DNA for the CDR3: TGTGCCAGCAGCTTAGGTGCGGGGAACTATCAGCCCCAGCATTTT.

In DNA form, the CDR3 reads TGCGCCAGCAGCTTGGGGACAGGTCCCAATCAGCCCCAGCATTTT. Protein sequence: CASSLGTGPNQPQHF. The chain carries TRBV5-1 and TRBJ1-5; 7 bases agree with TRBD1. Germline CDR1 reads SGHRS; CDR2 reads YFSETQ. This CDR3 region has 15 residues. The trim removed 0 bases at V and 3 bases at J, leaving 3 bases unmatched.

The gene calls are TRBV10-3 and TRBJ1-2; D is ambiguous. V lost 0 bases to trimming and J lost 8 bases, with 10 bases between them. This CDR3 has 13 residues. Germline CDR1 ENHRY, CDR2 SYGVKD. The CDR3 spells CAISESEVEGYTF. In DNA, the CDR3 is TGTGCCATCAGTGAGTCTGAGGTTGAAGGCTACACCTTC.

This chain joins TRBV4-1 and TRBJ2-1; TRBD1 agrees at 11 bases. CDR3 length equals 16 residues. Germline values: CDR1 MGHRA, CDR2 YSYEKL. V was clipped by 1 base and J by 7 bases; unmatched bases: 6. The CDR3 region has the DNA TGCGCCAGCAGCCAAGCCGGGACAGGGGGTCGGAATGAGCAGTTCTTC. This encodes CASSQAGTGGRNEQFF.

This clone was observed a few times. This chain connects TRBV9 to TRBJ1-1; no definite D call. V shed 0 bases and J shed 0 bases, with 12 bases lying between them. From germline, CDR1 is SGDLS and CDR2 YYNGEE. CDR3 length: 16 amino acids. The CDR3 nucleotides are TGTGCCAGCAGCGTAGCTATCACGCCGGTGAACACTGAAGCTTTCTTT. Protein product: CASSVAITPVNTEAFF.

The sample holds a few counts of this clone. The V call is TRBV11-3, the J call TRBJ1-5; D not certain. Germline V CDR1 and CDR2: SGHNT, YENEEA. The CDR3 has 17 amino acids. Trimming cost V 7 bases and J 2 bases, with 21 bases left between them. CDR3 nucleotide sequence: TGTGCCAGCACCCCTAGCGGGATCCATCGCGGCAATCAGCCCCAGCATTTT. It specifies CASTPSGIHRGNQPQHF.

The chain couples TRBV6-2 or TRBV6-3 to TRBJ2-1, with TRBD2 identical over 16 bases. Losses at the gene ends were 5 bases for V and 2 bases for J; bases not matched to a gene: 9. CDR1 is MNHEY and CDR2 is SVGEGT in the germline V gene. The CDR3 consists of 19 residues. CDR3 sequence (DNA): TGTGCCAGCAGTCCGATGGGACTAGCGGGAGGGGGCCCCTACAATGAGCAGTTCTTC. It encodes CASSPMGLAGGGPYNEQFF.

The rearrangement joins TRBV28 to TRBJ2-1, with D maybe TRBD1 (5 bases). The V end lost 0 bases, the J end lost 9 bases, and 15 bases lay between the germline ends. Germline V lookup: CDR1 MDHEN, CDR2 SYDVKM. The length of the CDR3 is 15 residues. The DNA for the CDR3 is TGTGCCAGCAGTTTATGGACAGTTGGTCTCGGTGAGCAGTTCTTC. Protein product: CASSLWTVGLGEQFF.

V usage is TRBV9 and J usage is TRBJ2-3, with TRBD2 matching over 8 bases. Unmatched junction bases numbered 7, after V lost 0 bases and J lost 4 bases. The CDR3 consists of 16 residues. Germline CDR1 is SGDLS and CDR2 is YYNGEE. The CDR3 protein is CASSVDTGGPADTQYF. The CDR3 bases are TGTGCCAGCAGCGTAGATACGGGAGGGCCGGCAGATACGCAGTATTTT.

This clone was detected only a few times. This chain links TRBV7-8 with TRBJ2-2; D not certain. Germline V gene lookup returns CDR1 SGHVS and CDR2 FQNEAQ. This CDR3 is built from 17 residues. Trimming shortened V by 2 bases and J by 6 bases, and 19 bases separated the two germline ends. The CDR3 sequence: CASSLKVYRPAAGELFF. DNA of the CDR3: TGTGCCAGCAGCTTAAAGGTTTATCGGCCGGCGGCCGGGGAGCTGTTTTTT.

This clone appeared once. The rearrangement joins TRBV19 to TRBJ2-3; TRBD2 agrees at 14 bases. CDR1 and CDR2 (germline): LNHDA, SQIVND (reference sequence). Unmatched junction bases numbered 3, after V lost 1 base and J lost 6 bases. The CDR3 is made up of 16 amino acids. The CDR3, as DNA: TGTGCCAGTAGTATAGCGGGACTAGCGGGAGAGGATACGCAGTATTTT. This gives the protein CASSIAGLAGEDTQYF.

This clone was recorded once. The CDR3 loop is CASSPTGDEQFF. CDR3 sequence (DNA): TGCGCCAGCAGCCCTACAGGGGACGAGCAGTTCTTC. The chain is built from TRBV5-1 and TRBJ2-1, with TRBD1 matching over 7 bases. Trimming removed 4 bases from V and 10 bases from J; junction bases left unmatched: 5. From germline, CDR1 is SGHRS and CDR2 YFSETQ. The CDR3 runs 12 residues.

This clone was observed once. The chain combines TRBV21-1 with TRBJ2-1; the table's TRBD2 call for D was not verified on the DNA. TRBV21-1 is tagged as a pseudogene. There are 16 residues in the CDR3. For the CDR3, the DNA is TGTGCCAGCAGCCCAACGCCGGGACTAGTCAACAATGAGCAGTTCTTC. Protein: CASSPTPGLVNNEQFF.